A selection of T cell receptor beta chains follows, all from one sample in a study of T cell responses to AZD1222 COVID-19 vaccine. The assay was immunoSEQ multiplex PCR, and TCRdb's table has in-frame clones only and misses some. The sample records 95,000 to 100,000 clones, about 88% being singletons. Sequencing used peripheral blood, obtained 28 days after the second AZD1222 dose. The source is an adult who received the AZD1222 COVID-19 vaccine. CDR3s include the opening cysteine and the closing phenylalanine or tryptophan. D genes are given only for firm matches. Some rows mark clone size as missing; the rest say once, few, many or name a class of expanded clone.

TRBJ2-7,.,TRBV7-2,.,TGTGCCAGCAGCTTAAACCCTGGGCTAGCCTACGAGCAGTACTTC,CASSLNPGLAYEQYF
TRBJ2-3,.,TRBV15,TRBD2,TGTGCCACCAGCAGAGATAAAGCGGGACCCCAATCGCAGTATTTT,CATSRDKAGPQSQYF
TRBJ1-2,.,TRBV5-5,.,TGTGCCAGCAGCTTGGTAGATGTCTGGGATGGCTACACCTTC,CASSLVDVWDGYTF
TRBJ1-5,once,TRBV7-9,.,TGTGCCAGCAGCCCAGAGGGAAGCAATCAGCCCCAGCATTTT,CASSPEGSNQPQHF
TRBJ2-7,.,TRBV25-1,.,TGTGCCAGCAGTGTTCTAGACGGCTACGAGCAGTACTTC,CASSVLDGYEQYF
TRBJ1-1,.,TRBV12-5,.,TGTGCTAGTGGTTTCTTACTCCGGGAGCATAGATACACTGAAGCTTTCTTT,CASGFLLREHRYTEAFF
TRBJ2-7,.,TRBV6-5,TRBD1,TGTGCCAGCGCCCACCCTGGGCAGGGGGCTAACGAGCAGTACTTC,CASAHPGQGANEQYF
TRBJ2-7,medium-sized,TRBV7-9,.,TGTGCCAGCAGCTTTAGAGACTTTGGGGTGTACGAGCAGTACTTC,CASSFRDFGVYEQYF
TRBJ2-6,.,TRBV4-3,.,TGCGCCAGCAGCCAACAGTGGCCCGGGGCCAACGTCCTGACTTTC,CASSQQWPGANVLTF
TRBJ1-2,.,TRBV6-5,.,TGTGCCAGCAGTTATTCGACAGCGGCGGGCGGCTACACCTTC,CASSYSTAAGGYTF
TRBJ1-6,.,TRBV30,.,TGTGCCTGGAGTCCCCAGAGCCATTCACCCCTCCACTTT,CAWSPQSHSPLHF
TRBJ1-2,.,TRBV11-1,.,TGTGCCAGCAGCGCTGATCCGGCGGGAGATGGCTACACCTTC,CASSADPAGDGYTF
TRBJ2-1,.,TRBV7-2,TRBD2,TGTGCCAGCAGCTTACCCGGGGGGACCCAGTTCTTC,CASSLPGGTQFF